A selection of T cell receptor beta chains follows, all from one sample in a study of shared clonotypes between healthy human individuals. Using immunoSEQ multiplex PCR, the repertoire was profiled, and TCRdb retains in-frame clones only, with some absent. The sample lists roughly 2.1 million clones, under 95% occurring once. The specimen was naive CD8+ T cells from PBMCs. Every receptor here comes from a man aged 18 to 29 in good health. Some clones in this sample may be carry-over from other donors' samples. The CDR3 runs from the conserved cysteine through the conserved F or W. D genes are given only for firm matches. The listing skips clone size in some rows; elsewhere it reads once, few, many or a size class.

clone size: -
J gene: TRBJ1-1
D gene: -
V gene: TRBV7-8
CDR3 protein: CASSLVISGMNTEAFF
CDR3 DNA: TGTGCCAGCAGCTTAGTTATTTCGGGCATGAACACTGAAGCTTTCTTT

clone size: -
J gene: TRBJ1-5
D gene: -
V gene: TRBV27
CDR3 protein: CASSFYGRGQPQHF
CDR3 DNA: TGTGCCAGCAGTTTTTACGGCCGGGGGCAGCCCCAGCATTTT

clone size: -
J gene: TRBJ2-2
D gene: TRBD1
V gene: TRBV29-1
CDR3 protein: CSARTGRTGELFF
CDR3 DNA: TGCAGCGCTCGGACAGGGAGAACCGGGGAGCTGTTTTTT

clone size: once
J gene: TRBJ2-2
D gene: -
V gene: TRBV7-9
CDR3 protein: CASSWGDGPGELFF
CDR3 DNA: TGTGCCAGCAGCTGGGGGGATGGCCCCGGGGAGCTGTTTTTT

clone size: -
J gene: TRBJ2-1
D gene: -
V gene: TRBV11-3
CDR3 protein: CASSRPADSYNEQFF
CDR3 DNA: TGTGCCAGCAGCCGACCCGCGGACTCCTACAATGAGCAGTTCTTC

clone size: -
J gene: TRBJ1-1
D gene: -
V gene: TRBV4-3
CDR3 protein: CASSQTRRLNTEAFF
CDR3 DNA: TGCGCCAGCAGCCAAACGAGACGGCTGAACACTGAAGCTTTCTTT

clone size: -
J gene: TRBJ2-5
D gene: -
V gene: TRBV6-1
CDR3 protein: CASSAPGRQETQYF
CDR3 DNA: TGTGCCAGCAGCGCTCCAGGCAGGCAAGAGACCCAGTACTTC

clone size: once
J gene: TRBJ2-7
D gene: -
V gene: TRBV14
CDR3 protein: CASSQDLPYEQYF
CDR3 DNA: TGTGCCAGCAGCCAAGATCTTCCCTACGAGCAGTACTTC

clone size: -
J gene: TRBJ2-7
D gene: -
V gene: TRBV2
CDR3 protein: CASSEWVDSSYEQYF
CDR3 DNA: TGTGCCAGCAGTGAATGGGTTGACAGCTCCTACGAGCAGTACTTC

clone size: -
J gene: TRBJ2-3
D gene: -
V gene: TRBV7-9
CDR3 protein: CASSSRSGGTDTQYF
CDR3 DNA: TGTGCCAGCAGCTCCCGGTCCGGGGGAACAGATACGCAGTATTTT

clone size: -
J gene: TRBJ2-7
D gene: -
V gene: TRBV27
CDR3 protein: CASSLSEGYEQYF
CDR3 DNA: TGTGCCAGCAGTTTATCCGAGGGATACGAGCAGTACTTC

clone size: -
J gene: TRBJ2-7
D gene: TRBD1
V gene: TRBV5-4
CDR3 protein: CASSFWDRDTYEQYF
CDR3 DNA: TGTGCCAGCAGCTTTTGGGACAGAGATACTTACGAGCAGTACTTC

clone size: -
J gene: TRBJ2-5
D gene: -
V gene: TRBV2
CDR3 protein: CASRGTRALEETQYF
CDR3 DNA: TGTGCCAGCAGGGGAACAAGGGCCTTAGAAGAGACCCAGTACTTC

clone size: -
J gene: TRBJ1-2
D gene: -
V gene: TRBV9
CDR3 protein: CASSGDTYYGYTF
CDR3 DNA: TGTGCCAGCAGCGGAGATACTTACTATGGCTACACCTTC

clone size: -
J gene: TRBJ2-2
D gene: -
V gene: TRBV5-4
CDR3 protein: CASSNPGVNTGELFF
CDR3 DNA: TGTGCCAGCAGCAACCCGGGGGTTAACACCGGGGAGCTGTTTTTT

clone size: once
J gene: TRBJ2-1
D gene: TRBD1
V gene: TRBV28
CDR3 protein: CASSWTGGYNEQFF
CDR3 DNA: TGTGCCAGCAGTTGGACAGGGGGCTACAATGAGCAGTTCTTC

clone size: once
J gene: TRBJ1-2
D gene: -
V gene: TRBV2
CDR3 protein: CASSSGSRDGYTF
CDR3 DNA: TGTGCCAGCAGCTCCGGGTCCAGGGATGGCTACACCTTC

clone size: -
J gene: TRBJ1-5
D gene: -
V gene: TRBV28
CDR3 protein: CASGTPYSNQPQHF
CDR3 DNA: TGTGCCAGCGGGACACCATATAGCAATCAGCCCCAGCATTTT

clone size: -
J gene: TRBJ2-4
D gene: -
V gene: TRBV7-3
CDR3 protein: CASSLIGGGENIQYF
CDR3 DNA: TGTGCCAGCAGCTTAATAGGCGGGGGCGAAAACATTCAGTACTTC

clone size: -
J gene: TRBJ2-7
D gene: -
V gene: TRBV19
CDR3 protein: CASSIVLSSVKNEQYF
CDR3 DNA: TGTGCCAGTAGTATAGTTTTGAGTAGCGTAAAAAACGAGCAGTACTTC

clone size: -
J gene: TRBJ2-5
D gene: -
V gene: TRBV5-8
CDR3 protein: CASSLDVGKETQYF
CDR3 DNA: TGTGCCAGCAGCTTGGATGTAGGGAAAGAGACCCAGTACTTC

clone size: -
J gene: TRBJ2-7
D gene: -
V gene: TRBV9
CDR3 protein: CASSGDSGHLYEQYF
CDR3 DNA: TGTGCCAGCAGCGGGGACTCGGGTCACCTCTACGAGCAGTACTTC

clone size: -
J gene: TRBJ2-2
D gene: TRBD1
V gene: TRBV5-6
CDR3 protein: CASSPDGTGGTGELFF
CDR3 DNA: TGTGCCAGCAGCCCTGATGGGACAGGGGGGACCGGGGAGCTGTTTTTT

clone size: -
J gene: TRBJ2-7
D gene: -
V gene: TRBV27
CDR3 protein: CASSLSARSGVEQYF
CDR3 DNA: TGTGCCAGCAGTTTATCGGCCAGGTCAGGGGTCGAGCAGTACTTC

clone size: -
J gene: TRBJ2-5
D gene: TRBD1
V gene: TRBV7-9
CDR3 protein: CASSLVGQGMETQYF
CDR3 DNA: TGTGCCAGCAGCTTAGTGGGACAGGGGATGGAGACCCAGTACTTC

clone size: -
J gene: TRBJ2-1
D gene: TRBD2
V gene: TRBV11-3
CDR3 protein: CASSSSGRVSYNEQFF
CDR3 DNA: TGTGCCAGCAGTTCAAGCGGGAGAGTCTCCTACAATGAGCAGTTCTTC

clone size: -
J gene: TRBJ1-1
D gene: -
V gene: TRBV2
CDR3 protein: CASLGVNTEAFF
CDR3 DNA: TGTGCCAGCCTCGGGGTGAACACTGAAGCTTTCTTT

clone size: -
J gene: TRBJ2-7
D gene: TRBD2
V gene: TRBV5-4
CDR3 protein: CASSISGGGYYEQYF
CDR3 DNA: TGTGCCAGCAGCATTAGCGGGGGAGGCTACTACGAGCAGTACTTC

clone size: -
J gene: TRBJ2-7
D gene: -
V gene: TRBV5-4
CDR3 protein: CASSPGSEQYF
CDR3 DNA: TGTGCCAGCAGCCCGGGCAGCGAGCAGTACTTC

clone size: -
J gene: TRBJ2-7
D gene: -
V gene: TRBV27
CDR3 protein: CASSLSSFPDEQYF
CDR3 DNA: TGTGCCAGCAGTTTATCGAGTTTCCCCGACGAGCAGTACTTC

clone size: -
J gene: TRBJ2-1
D gene: TRBD2
V gene: TRBV27
CDR3 protein: CASSLSAGATYNEQFF
CDR3 DNA: TGTGCCAGCAGTTTATCCGCGGGAGCCACCTACAATGAGCAGTTCTTC

clone size: -
J gene: TRBJ2-2
D gene: -
V gene: TRBV29-1
CDR3 protein: CSVEPRAPNTGELFF
CDR3 DNA: TGCAGCGTTGAACCACGGGCGCCGAACACCGGGGAGCTGTTTTTT

clone size: -
J gene: TRBJ2-1
D gene: -
V gene: TRBV7-9
CDR3 protein: CASSSENSRNEQFF
CDR3 DNA: TGTGCCAGCAGCTCTGAAAATAGTAGGAATGAGCAGTTCTTC

clone size: -
J gene: TRBJ2-7
D gene: TRBD1
V gene: TRBV5-1
CDR3 protein: CASSLAGTGFYEQYF
CDR3 DNA: TGCGCCAGCAGCTTGGCCGGGACAGGCTTCTACGAGCAGTACTTC

clone size: -
J gene: TRBJ2-7
D gene: -
V gene: TRBV10-3
CDR3 protein: CAISDPGGHPPGEQYF
CDR3 DNA: TGTGCCATCAGTGATCCCGGGGGACACCCCCCGGGCGAGCAGTACTTC

clone size: -
J gene: TRBJ2-5
D gene: TRBD1
V gene: TRBV9
CDR3 protein: CASSVDGGQGQETQYF
CDR3 DNA: TGTGCCAGCAGCGTAGATGGGGGACAGGGCCAAGAGACCCAGTACTTC

clone size: -
J gene: TRBJ2-7
D gene: TRBD1
V gene: TRBV11-2
CDR3 protein: CASSLAGTVYEQYF
CDR3 DNA: TGTGCCAGCAGTCTAGCCGGGACAGTCTACGAGCAGTACTTC

clone size: -
J gene: TRBJ2-6
D gene: TRBD2
V gene: TRBV7-9
CDR3 protein: CVAGEPSGANVLTF
CDR3 DNA: TGTGTGGCGGGGGAACCCTCTGGGGCCAACGTCCTGACTTTC

clone size: once
J gene: TRBJ2-7
D gene: -
V gene: TRBV7-2
CDR3 protein: CASSARDFPYEQYF
CDR3 DNA: TGTGCCAGCAGCGCCCGGGACTTCCCCTACGAGCAGTACTTC

clone size: -
J gene: TRBJ2-3
D gene: TRBD2
V gene: TRBV9
CDR3 protein: CASSVYGREGSDTQYF
CDR3 DNA: TGTGCCAGCAGCGTATACGGGCGGGAGGGTTCGGATACGCAGTATTTT

clone size: -
J gene: TRBJ1-2
D gene: -
V gene: TRBV6-1
CDR3 protein: CASGYGYTF
CDR3 DNA: TGTGCCAGTGGGTATGGCTACACCTTC

clone size: -
J gene: TRBJ2-2
D gene: -
V gene: TRBV5-6
CDR3 protein: CASSLTLSLGLFF
CDR3 DNA: TGTGCCAGCAGCCTCACCCTGAGCTTAGGGCTGTTTTTT

clone size: -
J gene: TRBJ2-1
D gene: -
V gene: TRBV27
CDR3 protein: CASSGYTSRDEQFF
CDR3 DNA: TGTGCCAGCAGCGGGTATACTTCGAGGGATGAGCAGTTCTTC

clone size: -
J gene: TRBJ1-5
D gene: TRBD1
V gene: TRBV19
CDR3 protein: CASSSDRGGRQPQHF
CDR3 DNA: TGTGCCAGTAGTTCGGACAGGGGAGGTCGTCAGCCCCAGCATTTT

clone size: -
J gene: TRBJ2-5
D gene: -
V gene: TRBV28
CDR3 protein: CASSWALQETQYF
CDR3 DNA: TGTGCCAGCTCCTGGGCCCTGCAAGAGACCCAGTACTTC

clone size: -
J gene: TRBJ1-1
D gene: -
V gene: TRBV5-6
CDR3 protein: CASSAGWGRVSITEAFF
CDR3 DNA: TGTGCCAGCAGCGCGGGGTGGGGGCGCGTTTCGATCACTGAAGCTTTCTTT

clone size: -
J gene: TRBJ2-7
D gene: TRBD1
V gene: TRBV5-1
CDR3 protein: CASSPGSRQGAAYEQYF
CDR3 DNA: TGCGCCAGCAGCCCAGGTAGTAGGCAGGGGGCCGCCTACGAGCAGTACTTC

clone size: -
J gene: TRBJ2-1
D gene: TRBD2
V gene: TRBV11-2
CDR3 protein: CASSKGLAGARWNEQFF
CDR3 DNA: TGTGCCAGCAGCAAGGGACTAGCGGGAGCACGGTGGAATGAGCAGTTCTTC

clone size: -
J gene: TRBJ1-1
D gene: -
V gene: TRBV27
CDR3 protein: CASSLSPGVWIEAFF
CDR3 DNA: TGTGCCAGCAGTTTATCTCCAGGCGTTTGGATTGAAGCTTTCTTT

clone size: -
J gene: TRBJ1-2
D gene: -
V gene: TRBV15
CDR3 protein: CATSRRKGPTGGYGYTF
CDR3 DNA: TGTGCCACCAGCAGAAGGAAGGGACCAACCGGGGGCTATGGCTACACCTTC

clone size: once
J gene: TRBJ1-2
D gene: -
V gene: TRBV7-2
CDR3 protein: CASSLWGVDGYTF
CDR3 DNA: TGTGCCAGCAGCTTGTGGGGTGTCGATGGCTACACCTTC